This TCR beta chain was sequenced for a study of control samples from healthy donors and cancer patients. Here immunoSEQ multiplex PCR was the method, and the copy in TCRdb shows in-frame clones only, minus some. The table records some 150,000 clones, about 91% of them present only once. This TCR came from a man aged 25 to 45 in good health. Sequenced material: blood.

CDR3 region: CASSVRGQDDYEQYF. In DNA form, the CDR3 reads TGTGCCAGCAGCGTAAGGGGACAGGACGATTACGAGCAGTACTTC. The genes are TRBV9 and TRBJ2-7; TRBD1 agrees at 8 bases. Losses at the gene ends were 1 base for V and 4 bases for J; bases not matched to a gene: 7. This CDR3 is 15 amino acids long. Germline V lookup: CDR1 SGDLS, CDR2 YYNGEE.